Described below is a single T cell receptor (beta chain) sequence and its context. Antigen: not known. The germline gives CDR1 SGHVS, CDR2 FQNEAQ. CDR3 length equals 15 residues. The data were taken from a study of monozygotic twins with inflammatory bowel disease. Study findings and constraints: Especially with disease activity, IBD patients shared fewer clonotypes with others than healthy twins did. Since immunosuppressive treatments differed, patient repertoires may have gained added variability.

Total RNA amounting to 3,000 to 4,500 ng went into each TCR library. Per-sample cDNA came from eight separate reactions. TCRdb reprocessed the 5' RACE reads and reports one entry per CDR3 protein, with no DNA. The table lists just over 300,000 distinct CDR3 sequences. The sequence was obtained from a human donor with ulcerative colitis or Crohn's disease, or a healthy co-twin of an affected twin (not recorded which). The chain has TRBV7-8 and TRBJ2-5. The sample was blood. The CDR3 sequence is CASSLVDGYQETQYF.